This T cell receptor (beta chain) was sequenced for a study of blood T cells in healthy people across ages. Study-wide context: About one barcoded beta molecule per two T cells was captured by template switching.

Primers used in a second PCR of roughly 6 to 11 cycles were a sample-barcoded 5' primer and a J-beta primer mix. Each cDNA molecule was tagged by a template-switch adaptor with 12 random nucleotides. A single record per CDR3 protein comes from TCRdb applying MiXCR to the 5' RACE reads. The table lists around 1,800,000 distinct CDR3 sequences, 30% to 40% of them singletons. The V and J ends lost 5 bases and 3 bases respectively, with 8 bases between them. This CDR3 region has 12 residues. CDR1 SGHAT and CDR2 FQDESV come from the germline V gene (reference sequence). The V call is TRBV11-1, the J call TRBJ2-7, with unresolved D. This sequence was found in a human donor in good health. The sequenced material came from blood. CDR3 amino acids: CASSADVYEQYF. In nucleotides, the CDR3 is TGTGCCAGCAGCGCGGACGTCTACGAGCAGTACTTC. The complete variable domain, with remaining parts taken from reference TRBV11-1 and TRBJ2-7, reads EAEVAQSPRYKITEKSQAVAFWCDPISGHATLYWYRQILGQGPELLVQFQDESVVDDSQLPKDRFSAERLKGVDSTLKIQPAELGDSAMYLCASSADVYEQYFGPGTRLTVT.